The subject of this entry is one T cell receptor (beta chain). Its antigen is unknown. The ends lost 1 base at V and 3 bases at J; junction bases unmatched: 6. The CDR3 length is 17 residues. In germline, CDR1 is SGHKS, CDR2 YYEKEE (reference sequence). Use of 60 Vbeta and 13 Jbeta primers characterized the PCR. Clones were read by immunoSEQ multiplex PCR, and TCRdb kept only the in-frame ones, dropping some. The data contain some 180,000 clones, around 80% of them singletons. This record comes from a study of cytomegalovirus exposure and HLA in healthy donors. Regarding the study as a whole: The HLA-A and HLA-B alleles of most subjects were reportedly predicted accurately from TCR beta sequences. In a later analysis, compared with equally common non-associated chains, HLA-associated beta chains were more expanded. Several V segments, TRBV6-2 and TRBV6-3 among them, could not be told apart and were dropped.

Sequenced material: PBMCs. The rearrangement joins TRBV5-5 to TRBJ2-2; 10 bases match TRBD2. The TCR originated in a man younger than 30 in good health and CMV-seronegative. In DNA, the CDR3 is TGTGCCAGCAGCTTGTCTATCACTAGCGGGGACACCGGGGAGCTGTTTTTT. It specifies CASSLSITSGDTGELFF.